This T cell receptor beta chain was documented in a study of T cell changes during pregnancy in multiple sclerosis. The V and J ends lost 5 bases and 6 bases, in that order; junction bases with no gene match: 3. CDR3 length: 13 amino acids. Germline CDR1 reads SGHDN; CDR2 reads FVKESK. The repertoire was sequenced with immunoSEQ multiplex PCR; TCRdb's copy has only in-frame clones and lacks some. The table has under 90,000 clones, 92% seen once. The sequence was collected from a female donor in good health, enrolled as a control in a pregnancy study. The chain recombines TRBV14 with TRBJ2-7; 11 bases map to TRBD1. The material was peripheral blood, obtained after pregnancy. CDR3 DNA: TGTGCCAGCAGCTTGGACAGGGGGCGCGAGCAGTACTTC. It specifies CASSLDRGREQYF.